A selection of T cell receptor beta chains follows, all from one sample in a study of cytomegalovirus exposure and HLA in healthy donors. Sequencing used immunoSEQ multiplex PCR; TCRdb keeps in-frame clones, though not all of them. The sample holds roughly 120,000 clones, more than 75% seen once. Sequenced input: PBMCs. The receptors originated from a woman aged 25-40 years in good health and CMV-seronegative. CDR3s include the opening cysteine and the closing phenylalanine or tryptophan. A D gene is named only where the DNA matches it firmly. Size is stated for part of the rows, as once, few or many counts, or as a class when the clone is expanded.

>NA|TRBJ1-1|TRBV2|once
TGTGCCAGCAGTGAAGTGGGAGGGGACACAGAAGCTTTCTTT
CASSEVGGDTEAFF
>NA|TRBJ1-1|TRBV18|once
TGTGCCAGCTCACCACCGTGGGACTTCGCTGAAGCTTTCTTT
CASSPPWDFAEAFF
>NA|TRBJ1-6|TRBV5-6|NA
TGTGCCAGCAGCTCCTTGGACACTTTCACCTCCTATAATTCACCCCTCCACTTT
CASSSLDTFTSYNSPLHF
>NA|TRBJ1-1|TRBV7-9|NA
TGTGCCAGCAGCTTCGGTGACAGGAACACTGAAGCTTTCTTT
CASSFGDRNTEAFF
>TRBD1|TRBJ2-1|TRBV18|NA
TGTGCCAGCTCACCATTATTCCAGACAGGGGGCGATGAGCAGTTCTTC
CASSPLFQTGGDEQFF
>NA|TRBJ2-7|TRBV10-3|NA
TGTGCCATTCGGACAGTATACGAGCAGTACTTC
CAIRTVYEQYF
>TRBD1|TRBJ1-2|TRBV19|once
TGTGCCAGTAGGCCACAGGGGGTTGCTAACTATGGCTACACCTTC
CASRPQGVANYGYTF
>TRBD2|TRBJ2-5|TRBV11-3|NA
TGTGCCAGCAGCTTAGTGGCCCGGGAGGAAGAGACCCAGTACTTC
CASSLVAREEETQYF
>NA|TRBJ1-6|TRBV30|NA
TGTGCCTGGAGCCCGATCGCAGGGTGGAGTTCACCCCTCCACTTT
CAWSPIAGWSSPLHF
>NA|TRBJ1-1|TRBV18|NA
TGTGCCAGCTCACCTTATGTAGTTGGGGACTTTGGGGCTTTCTTT
CASSPYVVGDFGAFF
>TRBD1|TRBJ1-6|TRBV27|NA
TGTGCCAGCAGTTTGTTCGACAGGGGTAATTCACCCCTCCACTTT
CASSLFDRGNSPLHF
>NA|TRBJ1-2|TRBV11-1|NA
TGTGCCAGCAGCCTTGACAGGACACCCACCTATGGCTACACCTTC
CASSLDRTPTYGYTF
>NA|TRBJ2-1|TRBV30|NA
TGTGCCTGGGGCTTCTACAGGGCCTCCGGGCTGCTCTTC
CAWGFYRASGLLF
>TRBD1|TRBJ2-7|TRBV27|NA
TGTGCCAGCAGTCCCTGGAGGGGACAGGGGTACGAGCAGTACTTC
CASSPWRGQGYEQYF
>NA|TRBJ1-1|TRBV7-9|NA
TGTGCCAGCATGGGGAGAGGCACTGAAGCTTTCTTT
CASMGRGTEAFF
>TRBD2|TRBJ2-3|TRBV27|NA
TGTGCCAGCAGCAGACTAGCGGGGGGGCGGTATACGCAGTATTTT
CASSRLAGGRYTQYF
>NA|TRBJ1-6|TRBV21-1|NA
TGTGCCAGCAGCAAAGAAGGAGCCGAGGGACAGGGAGGTTCACCCCTCCACTTT
CASSKEGAEGQGGSPLHF
>NA|TRBJ1-1|TRBV7-8|NA
TGTGCCAGCAGCCTCATGGGGGCGACTGAAGCTTTCTTT
CASSLMGATEAFF
>NA|TRBJ1-1|TRBV5-1|NA
TGCGCCAGCAGCTCGGGAGGTACAGGGAACACTGAAGCTTTCTTT
CASSSGGTGNTEAFF
>NA|TRBJ2-3|TRBV6-5|NA
TGTGCCAGCACCGCCCAGGGGTTATCAGATACGCAGTATTTT
CASTAQGLSDTQYF
>NA|TRBJ1-2|TRBV5-6|NA
TGTGCCAGCAGCTTAGAGACAGGAAACTATGGCTACACCTTC
CASSLETGNYGYTF
>TRBD1|TRBJ2-2|TRBV7-9|NA
TGTGCCAGCAGCGCCCGCCGACAGGGGGCTGGCGGGGAGCTGTTTTTT
CASSARRQGAGGELFF
>NA|TRBJ1-4|TRBV11-2|NA
TGTGCCAGCAGCTCAATCCGGGATTATAATGAAAAACTGTTTTTT
CASSSIRDYNEKLFF
>NA|TRBJ2-7|TRBV21-1|NA
TGTGCCAGCAGGAGGGGGGGGCCAAGCGAGCAGTACTTC
CASRRGGPSEQYF
>TRBD2|TRBJ2-5|TRBV19|NA
TGTGCCAGTAGCCGGACTAGCGGGGAAGAGACCCAGTACTTC
CASSRTSGEETQYF
>NA|TRBJ2-3|TRBV29-1|NA
TGCAGCGTTGGAGCATCGTTGGAGGGCTCGTCAGATACGCAGTATTTT
CSVGASLEGSSDTQYF
>TRBD1|TRBJ1-1|TRBV25-1|NA
TGTGCCAGCAGTGAGCCGGGACAGGGGCCAACAGAAGCTTTCTTT
CASSEPGQGPTEAFF
>TRBD1|TRBJ1-1|TRBV15|NA
TGTGCCACCAGCAGATTTCGACAGGGGTCCACTGAAGCTTTCTTT
CATSRFRQGSTEAFF
>TRBD2|TRBJ2-5|TRBV10-3|NA
TGTGCCATCAGTGAGGGGACTAGCGGGGGGCAAGAGACCCAGTACTTC
CAISEGTSGGQETQYF
>NA|TRBJ2-5|TRBV5-6|once
TGTGCCAGCAGCTTGCCGGGTCAAGAGACCCAGTACTTC
CASSLPGQETQYF
>TRBD2|TRBJ2-1|TRBV19|NA
TGTGCCAGTAGTAAAAGCGGGGGATACAATGAGCAGTTCTTC
CASSKSGGYNEQFF
>NA|TRBJ2-1|TRBV19|NA
TGTGCCAGTAGTACGGTCGGGGTCTCCTACAATGAGCAGTTCTTC
CASSTVGVSYNEQFF
>NA|TRBJ1-2|TRBV27|NA
TGTGCCAGCAGTCCGAACTCGTATGGCTACACCTTC
CASSPNSYGYTF
>TRBD2|TRBJ2-7|TRBV9|NA
TGTGCCAGCAGCCCAACGTCGGGGGGGGCAAGTACCCACGAGCAGTACTTC
CASSPTSGGASTHEQYF
>TRBD2|TRBJ2-3|TRBV2|NA
TGTGCCAGCTCTCTGCGGGGGGGCCTATCGGATACGCAGTATTTT
CASSLRGGLSDTQYF
>NA|TRBJ1-1|TRBV7-2|NA
TGTGCCAGCAGCTTAGCCCGGACGTCCCGCGGGGCTTTCTTT
CASSLARTSRGAFF
>NA|TRBJ1-1|TRBV7-3|NA
TGTGCCAGCAGCTTAATGGGGGGGAACACTGAAGCTTTCTTT
CASSLMGGNTEAFF
>TRBD2|TRBJ2-7|TRBV6-5|NA
TGTGCCAGCAGTTGGGGGACTAGCGGGGTGGGTGGAGAGCAGTACTTC
CASSWGTSGVGGEQYF
>NA|TRBJ2-7|TRBV11-2|NA
TGTGCCAGCAGCTTAGAAGCGGAGCAGTACTTC
CASSLEAEQYF
>TRBD1|TRBJ1-5|TRBV7-8|NA
TGTGCCAGCAGCTTTAACAGGGGCCAGCCCCAGCATTTT
CASSFNRGQPQHF
>NA|TRBJ1-6|TRBV7-9|NA
TGTGCCAGCAGCTTAACCGGCTATAATTCACCCCTCCACTTT
CASSLTGYNSPLHF
>TRBD1|TRBJ1-3|TRBV19|NA
TGTGCCAGTAGTATAGCGGACAGGAGGGGAAACACCATATATTTT
CASSIADRRGNTIYF
>NA|TRBJ2-2|TRBV5-1|NA
TGCGCCAGCAGCTTGTCGACAGCGAACACCGGGGAGCTGTTTTTT
CASSLSTANTGELFF
>NA|TRBJ2-3|TRBV5-4|NA
TGTGCCAGCAGCGAGTCGGGGGGCACAGATACGCAGTATTTT
CASSESGGTDTQYF
>NA|TRBJ1-1|TRBV6-5|NA
TGTGCCAGCAGTTACATCCCTAACACTGAAGCTTTCTTT
CASSYIPNTEAFF
>NA|TRBJ1-1|TRBV5-4|NA
TGTGCCAGCAGCTTTGCTCCCGGGGGGGGGATGAACACTGAAGCTTTCTTT
CASSFAPGGGMNTEAFF
>TRBD1|TRBJ2-7|TRBV5-4|NA
TGTGCCAGCAGCTTTGACAGGGGCCACGAGCAGTACTTC
CASSFDRGHEQYF
>NA|TRBJ2-2|TRBV7-9|NA
TGTGCCAGCAGCCCGCGGGGTACCGGGGAGCTGTTTTTT
CASSPRGTGELFF
>NA|TRBJ2-7|TRBV10-3|NA
TGTGCCATCAGTGAGCCCTTGTCAGGGCAGTTTGGCGAGCAGTACTTC
CAISEPLSGQFGEQYF
>NA|TRBJ2-2|TRBV5-1|NA
TGCGCCAGCAGCTTGGATTCGGGGGAAGTCGGGGAGCTGTTTTTT
CASSLDSGEVGELFF
>TRBD1|TRBJ2-2|TRBV19|NA
TGTGCCAGTACCACGGTGGGACAGTACACCGGGGAGCTGTTTTTT
CASTTVGQYTGELFF
>NA|TRBJ2-1|TRBV11-2|NA
TGTGCCAGCAGCCGGATACAGGGTTCCTACAATGAGCAGTTCTTC
CASSRIQGSYNEQFF